The sample holds a few counts of the clone carrying this TCR beta chain. The sample is drawn from a study of T-cell memory formation after mild COVID-19. This CDR3 contains 15 residues. Germline V gene sequence: CDR1 SNHLY, CDR2 FYNNEI. V was cut by 4 bases and J by 0 bases, with 9 bases left in between. Using its own MiXCR run on the 5' RACE reads, TCRdb lists one record per CDR3 protein. Of around 200,000 distinct CDR3 sequences listed, about a fifth were seen once; the top ten hold roughly 23%. Specimen: PBMCs or a T cell subset sorted from them (not recorded which). The sequence derives from an adult woman who had mild COVID-19 (a few samples of this study predate the infection). Cell type and time point are not known. The chain links TRBV2 to TRBJ1-4; TRBD1 might be the D (5 bases). The CDR3 DNA reads as TGTGCCAGCAGTGGGGACGGATCAACTAATGAAAAACTGTTTTTT. Translated: CASSGDGSTNEKLFF.